One sample yielded the 2 T cell receptor beta chains listed below, sequenced in a study of T cell repertoires in cytomegalovirus infection. TCRdb reanalysed the reads using MiXCR and keeps one entry per CDR3 protein. The repertoire includes tens of thousands of distinct CDR3 sequences, 42% of them detected once, and around 95% sits in the top ten. No antigens are known for them. Specimen: CD8+ T cells from cultured PBMCs, collected from culture after CMV antigen stimulation. These TCRs come from a human donor in good health (CMV status not recorded). Some clones in this sample may be carry-over from other donors' samples.

The chain links TRBV5-4 to TRBJ2-3; D is possibly TRBD1 or TRBD2 (5 bases each). The length of the CDR3 is 13 residues. The V end lost 4 bases, the J end lost 5 bases, and 11 bases lay between the germline ends. CDR1 SGHNT and CDR2 YYREEE come from the germline V gene (reference sequence). The CDR3 protein is CASSGGAGDTQYF. The CDR3 coding sequence is TGTGCCAGCAGCGGGGGAGCAGGAGATACGCAGTATTTT.

The chain is built from TRBV7-2 and TRBJ2-5, with 8 bases fitting TRBD2. The germline V gene has CDR1 SGHTA and CDR2 FQGNSA. V was clipped by 1 base and J by 1 base; unmatched bases: 5. The CDR3 spans 16 residues. Written as DNA, the CDR3 is TGTGCCAGCAGCTTAGGCGGGGCGGGGGGCCAAGAGACCCAGTACTTC. Protein product: CASSLGGAGGQETQYF.